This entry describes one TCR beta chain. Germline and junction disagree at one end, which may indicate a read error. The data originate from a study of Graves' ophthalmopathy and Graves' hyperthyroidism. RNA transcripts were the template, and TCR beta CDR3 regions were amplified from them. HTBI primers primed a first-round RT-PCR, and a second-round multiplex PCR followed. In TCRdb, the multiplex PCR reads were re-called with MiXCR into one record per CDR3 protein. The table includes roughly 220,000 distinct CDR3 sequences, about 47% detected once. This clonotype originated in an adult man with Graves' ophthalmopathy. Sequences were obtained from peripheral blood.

The CDR3 sequence: CASSVAPGGETQYF. Written as DNA, the CDR3 is TGTGCCAGCAGCGTAGCCCCAGGAGGAGAGACCCAGTATTTC. This chain connects TRBV9 to TRBJ2-5, with D perhaps matching TRBD2 (5 bases). This CDR3 comprises 14 residues. Germline V lookup: CDR1 SGDLS, CDR2 YYNGEE.